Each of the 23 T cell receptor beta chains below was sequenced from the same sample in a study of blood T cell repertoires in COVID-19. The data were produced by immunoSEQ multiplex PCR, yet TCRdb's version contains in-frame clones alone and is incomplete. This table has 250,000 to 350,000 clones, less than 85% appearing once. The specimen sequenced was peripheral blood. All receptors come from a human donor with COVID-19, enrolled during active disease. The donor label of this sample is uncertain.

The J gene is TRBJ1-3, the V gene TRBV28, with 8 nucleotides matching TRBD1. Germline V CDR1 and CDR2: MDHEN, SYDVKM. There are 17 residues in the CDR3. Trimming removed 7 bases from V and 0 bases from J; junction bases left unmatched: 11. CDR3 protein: CASTGGSGTLSGNTIYF. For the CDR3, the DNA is TGTGCCAGCACAGGGGGCTCAGGAACCCTCTCTGGAAACACCATATATTTT.

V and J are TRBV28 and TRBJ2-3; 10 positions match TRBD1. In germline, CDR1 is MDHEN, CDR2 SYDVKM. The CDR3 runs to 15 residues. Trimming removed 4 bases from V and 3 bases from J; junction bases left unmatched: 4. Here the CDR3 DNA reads TGTGCCAGCAGTTCTCCGGGACAGGGGACAGATACGCAGTATTTT. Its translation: CASSSPGQGTDTQYF.

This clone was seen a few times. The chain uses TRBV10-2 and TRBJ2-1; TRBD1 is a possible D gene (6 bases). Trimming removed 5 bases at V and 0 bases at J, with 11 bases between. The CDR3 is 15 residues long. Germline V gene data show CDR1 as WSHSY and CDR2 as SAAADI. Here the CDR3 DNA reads TGCGCCAGCAGTATAGGACAGAGCTCCTACAATGAGCAGTTCTTC. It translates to CASSIGQSSYNEQFF.

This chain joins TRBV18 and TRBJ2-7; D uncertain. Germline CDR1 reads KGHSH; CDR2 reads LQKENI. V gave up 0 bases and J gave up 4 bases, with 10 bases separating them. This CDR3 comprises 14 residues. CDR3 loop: CASSPPVSQYEQYF. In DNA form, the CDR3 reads TGTGCCAGCTCACCACCGGTTAGCCAATACGAGCAGTACTTC.

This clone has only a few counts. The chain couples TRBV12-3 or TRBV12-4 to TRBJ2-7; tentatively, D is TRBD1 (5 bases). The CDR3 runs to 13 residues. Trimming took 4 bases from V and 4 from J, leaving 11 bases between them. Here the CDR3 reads CASSSPTEYEQYF. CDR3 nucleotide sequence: TGTGCCAGCAGTTCACCGACAGAGTACGAGCAGTACTTC.

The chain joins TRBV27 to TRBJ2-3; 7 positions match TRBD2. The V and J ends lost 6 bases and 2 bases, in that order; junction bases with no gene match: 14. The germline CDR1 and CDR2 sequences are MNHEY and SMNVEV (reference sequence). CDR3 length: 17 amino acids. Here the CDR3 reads CASSPRGSGFVTDTQYF. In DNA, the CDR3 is TGTGCCAGCAGCCCCCGGGGTAGCGGGTTTGTCACAGATACGCAGTATTTT.

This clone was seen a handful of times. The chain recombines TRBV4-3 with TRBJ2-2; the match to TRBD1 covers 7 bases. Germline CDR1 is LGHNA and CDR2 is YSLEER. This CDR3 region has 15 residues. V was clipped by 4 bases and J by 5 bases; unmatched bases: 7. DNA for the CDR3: TGCGCCAGCAGCCCGACAACAGGGGAAACCGGGGAGCTGTTTTTT. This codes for CASSPTTGETGELFF.

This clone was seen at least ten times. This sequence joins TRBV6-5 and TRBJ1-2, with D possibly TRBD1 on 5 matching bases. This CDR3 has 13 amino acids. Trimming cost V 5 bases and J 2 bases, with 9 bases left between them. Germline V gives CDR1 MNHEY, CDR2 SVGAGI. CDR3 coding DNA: TGTGCCAGCAGTAAGGAGGGGAACTATGGCTACACCTTC. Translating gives CASSKEGNYGYTF.

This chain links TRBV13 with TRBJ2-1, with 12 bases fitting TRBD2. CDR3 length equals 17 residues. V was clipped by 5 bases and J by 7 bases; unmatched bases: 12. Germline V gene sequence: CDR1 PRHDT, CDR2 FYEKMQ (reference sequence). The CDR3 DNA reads TGTGCCAGCAGCGCGCTAGCGGGAGGGCCTAGCGTGAATGAGCAGTTCTTC. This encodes CASSALAGGPSVNEQFF.

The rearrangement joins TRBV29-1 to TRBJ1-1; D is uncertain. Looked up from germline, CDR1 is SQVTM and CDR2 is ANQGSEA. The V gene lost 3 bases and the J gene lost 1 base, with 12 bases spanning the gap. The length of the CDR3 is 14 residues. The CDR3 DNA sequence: TGCAGCGTTGAGAGGGCCGCGAGGAACACTGAAGCTTTCTTT. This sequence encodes CSVERAARNTEAFF.

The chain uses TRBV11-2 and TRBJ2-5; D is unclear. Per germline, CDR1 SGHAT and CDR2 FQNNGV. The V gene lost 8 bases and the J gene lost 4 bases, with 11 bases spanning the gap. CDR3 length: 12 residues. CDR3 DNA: TGTGCCAGCTTGGGCCTGGGAGAGACCCAGTACTTC. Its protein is CASLGLGETQYF.

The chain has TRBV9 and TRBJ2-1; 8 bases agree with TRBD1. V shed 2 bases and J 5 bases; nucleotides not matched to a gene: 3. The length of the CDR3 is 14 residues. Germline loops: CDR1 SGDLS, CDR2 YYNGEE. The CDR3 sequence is CASSVSTGDNEQFF. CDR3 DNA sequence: TGTGCCAGCAGCGTCTCGACAGGGGACAATGAGCAGTTCTTC.

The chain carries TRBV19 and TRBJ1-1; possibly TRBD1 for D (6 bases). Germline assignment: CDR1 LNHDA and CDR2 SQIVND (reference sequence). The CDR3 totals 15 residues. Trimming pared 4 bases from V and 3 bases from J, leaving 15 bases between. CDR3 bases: TGTGCCAGTAGTACATTACAGGGCTGGGACACTGAAGCTTTCTTT. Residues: CASSTLQGWDTEAFF.

The CDR3 DNA sequence: TGTGCCAGCAGTGTGCGCCTAAATGAAAAACTGTTTTTT. Translation gives CASSVRLNEKLFF. This chain connects TRBV6-4 to TRBJ1-4; D remains unclear. Germline V gene lookup returns CDR1 MRHNA and CDR2 SNTAGT. Trimming took off 4 bases at V and 5 bases at J, with 8 bases between the two ends. The CDR3 contains 13 residues.

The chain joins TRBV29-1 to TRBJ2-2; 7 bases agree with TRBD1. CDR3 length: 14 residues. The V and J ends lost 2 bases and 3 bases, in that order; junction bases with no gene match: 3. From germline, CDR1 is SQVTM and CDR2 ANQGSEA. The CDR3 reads CSVERDSDTGELFF. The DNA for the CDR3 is TGCAGCGTTGAACGGGACAGCGACACCGGGGAGCTGTTTTTT.

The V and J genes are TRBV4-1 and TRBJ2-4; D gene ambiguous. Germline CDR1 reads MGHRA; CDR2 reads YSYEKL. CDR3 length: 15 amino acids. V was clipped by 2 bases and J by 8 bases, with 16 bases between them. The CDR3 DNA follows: TGCGCCAGCAGCCAAACGATTGGCAGGTGGGACATTCAGTACTTC. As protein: CASSQTIGRWDIQYF.

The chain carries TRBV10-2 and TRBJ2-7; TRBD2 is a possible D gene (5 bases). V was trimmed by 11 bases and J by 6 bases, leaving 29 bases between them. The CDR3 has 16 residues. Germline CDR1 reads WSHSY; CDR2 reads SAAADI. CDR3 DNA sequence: TGCGCCTCTGGAGGCCCTTGGATGGGAAGTCCGCGCGAGCAGTACTTC. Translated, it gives CASGGPWMGSPREQYF.

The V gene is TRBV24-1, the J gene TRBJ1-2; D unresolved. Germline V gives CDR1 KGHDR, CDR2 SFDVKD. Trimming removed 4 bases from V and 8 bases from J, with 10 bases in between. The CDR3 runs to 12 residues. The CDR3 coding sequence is TGTGCCACCAGTGAGCACAAGTCGGGCTACACCTTC. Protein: CATSEHKSGYTF.

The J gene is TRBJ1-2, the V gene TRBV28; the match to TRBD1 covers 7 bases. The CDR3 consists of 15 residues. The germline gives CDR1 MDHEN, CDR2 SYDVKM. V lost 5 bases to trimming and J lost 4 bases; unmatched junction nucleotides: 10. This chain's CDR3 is CASSPTGRGAYGYTF. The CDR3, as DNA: TGTGCCAGCAGTCCGACAGGGCGAGGAGCCTATGGCTACACCTTC.

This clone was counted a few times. The CDR3 protein is CASSFPAGGRINEQFF. The CDR3 DNA sequence: TGCGCCAGCAGCTTCCCGGCGGGGGGCCGAATAAATGAGCAGTTCTTC. This chain connects TRBV5-1 to TRBJ2-1, with 8 bases that match TRBD2. CDR3 length equals 16 residues. The germline CDR1 and CDR2 sequences are SGHRS and YFSETQ. The V and J ends lost 2 bases and 7 bases, in that order; junction bases with no gene match: 11.

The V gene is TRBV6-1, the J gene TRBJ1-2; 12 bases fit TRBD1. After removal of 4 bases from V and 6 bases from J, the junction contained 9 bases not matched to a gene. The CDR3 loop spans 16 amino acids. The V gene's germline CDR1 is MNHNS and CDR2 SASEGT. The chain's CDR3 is CASSGRDRGRIDGYTF. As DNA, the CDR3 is TGTGCCAGCAGTGGCCGGGACAGGGGGCGCATTGATGGCTACACCTTC.

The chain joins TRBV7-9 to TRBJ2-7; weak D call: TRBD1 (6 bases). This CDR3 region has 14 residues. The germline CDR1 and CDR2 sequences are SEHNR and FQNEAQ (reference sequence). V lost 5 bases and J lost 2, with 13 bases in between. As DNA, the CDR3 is TGTGCCAGCAGCATATCACAGGGTCCCTACGAGCAGTACTTC. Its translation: CASSISQGPYEQYF. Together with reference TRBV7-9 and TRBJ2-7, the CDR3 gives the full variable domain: DTGVSQNPRHKITKRGQNVTFRCDPISEHNRLYWYRQTLGQGPEFLTYFQNEAQLEKSRLLSDRFSAERPKGSFSTLEIQRTEQGDSAMYLCASSISQGPYEQYFGPGTRLTVT.

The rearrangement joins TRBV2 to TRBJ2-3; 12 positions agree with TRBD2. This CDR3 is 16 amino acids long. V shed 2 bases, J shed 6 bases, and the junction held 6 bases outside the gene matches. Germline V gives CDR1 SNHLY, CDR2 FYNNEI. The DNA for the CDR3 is TGTGCCAGCAGTGAAATTAGACTAGCGGGAGCGGATACGCAGTATTTT. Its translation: CASSEIRLAGADTQYF.